This is a list of T cell receptor beta chains from one sample in a study of blood T cells in healthy people across ages. TCRdb passed the 5' RACE reads through MiXCR, listing each CDR3 protein once. The table shows just over 1 million distinct CDR3 sequences, with 40% to 50% occurring only once. Sequenced sample: blood. These receptors came from a woman in her sixties in good health. The CDR3 runs from the conserved cysteine through the conserved F or W. A D gene is named only where the DNA matches it firmly. Some rows mark clone size as missing; the rest say once, few, many or name a class of expanded clone.

DNA: TGCGCCAGCAGCCAAGATCTCCTCGGGTCCGAGCAGTACTTC; CDR3: CASSQDLLGSEQYF; J: TRBJ2-7; size: -; V: TRBV4-1; D: -
DNA: TGTGCCAGCAGTTTCTCGGGACACATCTATGGCTACACCTTC; CDR3: CASSFSGHIYGYTF; J: TRBJ1-2; size: few; V: TRBV27; D: -
DNA: TGTGCCACCAGCAGAGGTATCCCGGGACAGAACAATGAGCAGTACTTC; CDR3: CATSRGIPGQNNEQYF; J: TRBJ2-5; size: once; V: TRBV15; D: TRBD1
DNA: TGTGCCAGCAGCTTAGAGGGGAATGACTATGGCTACACCTTC; CDR3: CASSLEGNDYGYTF; J: TRBJ1-2; size: -; V: TRBV7-3; D: -
DNA: TGCAGTGCTAGAGAATTTAGCGGGAGTGTTAATGAGCAGTTCTTC; CDR3: CSAREFSGSVNEQFF; J: TRBJ2-1; size: -; V: TRBV20-1; D: TRBD2
DNA: TGTGCCAGCAGCTTTCATGTCTATCGGGAGAGGTACAATGAGCAGTTCTTC; CDR3: CASSFHVYRERYNEQFF; J: TRBJ2-1; size: -; V: TRBV5-6; D: -
DNA: TGCGCCAGCAGCTCACCGGGTCCGGGAAACTACGAGCAGTACTTC; CDR3: CASSSPGPGNYEQYF; J: TRBJ2-7; size: few; V: TRBV5-1; D: -
DNA: TGTGCCAGCAGCTTCCAGCGGGGAGGGAAGAGGGATACGCAGTATTTT; CDR3: CASSFQRGGKRDTQYF; J: TRBJ2-3; size: -; V: TRBV7-8; D: TRBD2
DNA: TGTGCCAGCAGCCTGGGACTAGCGGGAGTTGGGCATGAGCAGTTCTTC; CDR3: CASSLGLAGVGHEQFF; J: TRBJ2-1; size: once; V: TRBV7-3; D: TRBD2
DNA: TGTGCCAGCAGCGCCGGACAGCAGACTCGTCCTAACACTGAAGCTTTCTTT; CDR3: CASSAGQQTRPNTEAFF; J: TRBJ1-1; size: -; V: TRBV13; D: -
DNA: TGTGCCAGCAGCCCTGGGACAGGACCCCTTGCTTTCTTT; CDR3: CASSPGTGPLAFF; J: TRBJ1-1; size: -; V: TRBV7-9; D: TRBD1
DNA: TGTGCCAGCAGCGTAGCGGACATGTCCTACGAGCAGTACTTC; CDR3: CASSVADMSYEQYF; J: TRBJ2-7; size: -; V: TRBV9; D: -
DNA: TGTGCCAGCATCTCGGCCGATACGCAGTATTTT; CDR3: CASISADTQYF; J: TRBJ2-3; size: many; V: TRBV7-2; D: -
DNA: TGCGCCAGCAGCTTAGGGGGTCTAGAGGGCAATGAGCAGTTCTTC; CDR3: CASSLGGLEGNEQFF; J: TRBJ2-1; size: few; V: TRBV5-1; D: -
DNA: TGTGCCAGCAGTCCCGGGACAGGGTTCCGCTACGAGCAGTACTTC; CDR3: CASSPGTGFRYEQYF; J: TRBJ2-7; size: -; V: TRBV6-6; D: TRBD1
DNA: TGTGCCAGCAGCCCTGTCGGCGGGAGGGTTGATGAGCAGTTCTTC; CDR3: CASSPVGGRVDEQFF; J: TRBJ2-1; size: -; V: TRBV7-8; D: TRBD2
DNA: TGTGCCAGCAGCGCGACGGGAGATACGCAGTATTTT; CDR3: CASSATGDTQYF; J: TRBJ2-3; size: -; V: TRBV9; D: -
DNA: TGTGCCAGCAGAAGACAGGAGCGCTACGAGCAGTACTTC; CDR3: CASRRQERYEQYF; J: TRBJ2-7; size: -; V: TRBV6-6; D: -
DNA: TGTGCCAGCAGTGACTCGACCGGGATTGGGCAGTTCTTC; CDR3: CASSDSTGIGQFF; J: TRBJ2-1; size: once; V: TRBV6-1; D: -
DNA: TGTGCCACCAGCAGCTCGGGACAGGCGGACGAGCAGTACTTC; CDR3: CATSSSGQADEQYF; J: TRBJ2-7; size: -; V: TRBV15; D: TRBD1
DNA: TGCAGTGCTAGAGATCCGACCGTATACTATGGCTACACCTTC; CDR3: CSARDPTVYYGYTF; J: TRBJ1-2; size: few; V: TRBV20-1; D: -
DNA: TGTGCCAGCAGCCAAGATCCGGAGACTAGTTCCGAGCAGTACTTC; CDR3: CASSQDPETSSEQYF; J: TRBJ2-7; size: few; V: TRBV4-2; D: -
DNA: TGCAGCGCCGAACTGGACGTCGGGGGATGGGGCGAGCAGTACTTC; CDR3: CSAELDVGGWGEQYF; J: TRBJ2-7; size: few; V: TRBV29-1; D: -
DNA: TGTGCCAGCAGCCGAGGGCTTTCGGGACTAGCGGGAGCGGTGGGGAGCACCGGGGAGCTGTTTTTT; CDR3: CASSRGLSGLAGAVGSTGELFF; J: TRBJ2-2; size: -; V: TRBV4-2; D: TRBD2
DNA: TGCGCCAGCAGCTTACAGTCTAGCACAGATACGCAGTATTTT; CDR3: CASSLQSSTDTQYF; J: TRBJ2-3; size: -; V: TRBV5-1; D: -
DNA: TGTGCCAGCAGCGGAGGACACTATTACGAGCAGTACTTC; CDR3: CASSGGHYYEQYF; J: TRBJ2-7; size: many; V: TRBV7-2; D: -
DNA: TGTGCCAGCAGCCCGATAGCGGGACGTTCCTACAATGAGCAGTTCTTC; CDR3: CASSPIAGRSYNEQFF; J: TRBJ2-1; size: few; V: TRBV7-9; D: TRBD2
DNA: TGTGCCACCAAGCGGGAGACCCGGTACTTC; CDR3: CATKRETRYF; J: TRBJ2-7; size: once; V: TRBV6-2/TRBV6-3; D: TRBD2
DNA: TGCGCCAGCAGCCCCGGGACAGACATAGGGACCCAGTACTTC; CDR3: CASSPGTDIGTQYF; J: TRBJ2-5; size: -; V: TRBV5-1; D: TRBD1
DNA: TGTGCCAGCTCACCAACCAGAACGGCCACCTCCGAGCAGTACTTC; CDR3: CASSPTRTATSEQYF; J: TRBJ2-7; size: -; V: TRBV18; D: -
DNA: TGTGCCAGCAGCACCGGGACAGGGGGGCACTATGGCTACACCTTC; CDR3: CASSTGTGGHYGYTF; J: TRBJ1-2; size: few; V: TRBV11-2; D: TRBD1
DNA: TGTGCCAGCAGTGAGGCTAGCGGCTTACAATGGGAGCAGTTCTTC; CDR3: CASSEASGLQWEQFF; J: TRBJ2-1; size: -; V: TRBV6-4; D: TRBD2
DNA: TGTGCCAGCAGCTTCGTGGTAGCCCCCTACGAGCAGTACTTC; CDR3: CASSFVVAPYEQYF; J: TRBJ2-7; size: few; V: TRBV7-9; D: -
DNA: TGCAGTGCTAGAGGCCACGTCAAGACAGGGTCCCAGCATTTT; CDR3: CSARGHVKTGSQHF; J: TRBJ1-5; size: few; V: TRBV20-1; D: TRBD1
DNA: TGTGCCAAGTGTGCGGCACCTGTTCAAGAGACCCAGTACTTC; CDR3: CAKCAAPVQETQYF; J: TRBJ2-5; size: few; V: TRBV6-1; D: -
DNA: TGTGCCAGCAGTTCCCCAGGGGACGGGGGCGAGCAGTACTTC; CDR3: CASSSPGDGGEQYF; J: TRBJ2-7; size: few; V: TRBV12-3/TRBV12-4; D: -
DNA: TGTGCCACCAGCAGAGATCGGATTGAGGGGCGCTCCTACGAGCAGTACTTC; CDR3: CATSRDRIEGRSYEQYF; J: TRBJ2-7; size: -; V: TRBV15; D: -
DNA: TGTGCCAGCAGCTCACTAATGAACGGGGAGCTGTTTTTT; CDR3: CASSSLMNGELFF; J: TRBJ2-2; size: few; V: TRBV7-3; D: -
DNA: TGCAGTGCTAGATTCAGGGATTCTGGGGCCAACGTCCTGACTTTC; CDR3: CSARFRDSGANVLTF; J: TRBJ2-6; size: few; V: TRBV20-1; D: -
DNA: TGTGCCAGCGGTCCGGGCGGGAATCGGGAGACCCAGTACTTC; CDR3: CASGPGGNRETQYF; J: TRBJ2-5; size: -; V: TRBV2; D: -
DNA: TGTGCCAGCAGTCCTCCGCGGACAGGGGGAGGAGAGACCCAGTACTTC; CDR3: CASSPPRTGGGETQYF; J: TRBJ2-5; size: few; V: TRBV12-3/TRBV12-4; D: TRBD1
DNA: TGCGCCAGCAGCCAAGAGAGGCGGACTAGCGGGAGATCCCCCCTCTACGAGCAGTACTTC; CDR3: CASSQERRTSGRSPLYEQYF; J: TRBJ2-7; size: -; V: TRBV4-1; D: TRBD2